This T cell receptor beta chain emerged from a study of CD8 T cells in Susac syndrome (dated by TCRdb to between 2018 and 2021). Regarding the study in general: The study used repertoire sequencing to test whether antigen drove CD8+ T cell activation and differentiation in Susac syndrome. Study-wide findings and limitations: The TCR sequencing and HLA analysis was acknowledged to have included a relatively small number of individuals.

V and J are trimmed by 5 bases and 2 bases, and the gene matches miss 5 bases of the junction. The CDR3 goes from the cysteine to the phenylalanine over 14 residues. Just CDR3 DNA is preserved here, 42 bases in frame from base 1. CDR1 is given as SQVTM and CDR2 as ANQGSEA, both from the germline V gene. High-throughput TCR beta sequencing profiled peripheral blood CD8+ and CD4+ T cells from healthy donors, Susac syndrome patients and multiple sclerosis patients. Healthy donors were age- and sex-matched controls. CD8+ TEMRA cells were enriched by FACS, while bulk CD8+ and CD4+ T cells were purified by magnetic negative isolation. Blood was collected in EDTA tubes and processed within 24 hours, with PBMCs isolated through density gradient centrifugation. PBMCs intended for TCR sequencing were frozen in liquid nitrogen and were later thawed in a 37 degrees C water bath. Purity of sorted or isolated CD4+, CD8+ and CD8+ TEMRA cells was at least 90%.

As concerns this clonotype: Its target antigen remains unknown. There are no base qualities to consult, and no much larger clone falls within one base.

RNA was extracted using the RNeasy kit, and about 0.5 to 1 microgram was reverse transcribed with random hexamers. TCR beta CDR3 regions were amplified with the immunoSEQ multiplex PCR assay covering 54 Vbeta and 13 Jbeta segments. Bias from PCR amplification was corrected by using a synthetic template baseline for primer optimization and for computational correction. Under the source paper's analysis protocol: Only productive sequences were kept, with reads annotated to V, D and J genes according to IMGT and analyzed in immunoSEQ Analyzer. To calculate clonality, Shannon entropy was normalized by log2 of the number of productive unique sequences and then subtracted from one. For each patient and control, public and private clones were evaluated within the 100 most prevalent clones. Clones were defined as Susac-specific if absent from the healthy and MS cohorts, from roughly 1,100 published viral clones and from other ImmuneACCESS disease sequences. TCRdb ran its own pipeline on the public reads, namely fastp trimming at Q25 and MiXCR clone calling, and kept in-frame beta chains. Each entry merges the rows of one CDR3 protein and shows their most common DNA and genes. Clone size and V and J calls follow TCRdb, not the original study. The sample table lists around 130,000 distinct CDR3 sequences, 90% to 95% of them with a count of one. Clones ranked in the top ten supply over 0.1% of the sample.

Sequencing used CD4+ T cells from PBMCs. This TCR came from a human donor in good health. This sequence uses TRBV29-1 and TRBJ2-3, and TRBD1 matches 9 of the central bases. The nucleotide sequence reads as follows: TGCAGCGTTACCGGGACAGGGACCACAGATACGCAGTATTTT. It codes for CSVTGTGTTDTQYF.